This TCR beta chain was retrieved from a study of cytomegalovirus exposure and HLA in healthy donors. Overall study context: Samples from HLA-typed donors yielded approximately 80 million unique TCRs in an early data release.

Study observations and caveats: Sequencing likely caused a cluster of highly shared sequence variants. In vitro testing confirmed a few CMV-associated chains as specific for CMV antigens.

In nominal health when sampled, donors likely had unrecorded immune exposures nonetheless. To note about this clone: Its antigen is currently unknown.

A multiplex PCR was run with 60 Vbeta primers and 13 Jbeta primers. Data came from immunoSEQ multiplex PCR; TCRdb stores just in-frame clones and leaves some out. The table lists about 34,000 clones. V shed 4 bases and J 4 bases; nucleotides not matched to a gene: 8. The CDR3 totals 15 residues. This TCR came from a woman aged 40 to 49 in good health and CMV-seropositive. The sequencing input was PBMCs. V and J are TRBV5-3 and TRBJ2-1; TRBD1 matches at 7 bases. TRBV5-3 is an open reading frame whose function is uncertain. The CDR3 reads CARSATGATYNEQFF. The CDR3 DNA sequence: TGTGCCAGAAGCGCAACAGGGGCGACATACAATGAGCAGTTCTTC.